The 19 T cell receptor beta chains reported below all come from one sample, sequenced in a study of CD4+ T cells in melanoma. Sequenced by immunoSEQ multiplex PCR; TCRdb stores in-frame clones only, minus some. The data show around 100,000 clones, about 90% seen once. The sequenced sample consisted of peripheral blood. The receptor source for this set is a human donor with melanoma.

CDR3 nucleotides: TGTGCCAGCAGTTATGCGGGCCACTATGGCTACACCTTC. It encodes CASSYAGHYGYTF. J is TRBJ1-2 and V is TRBV6-5, with D unclear. The CDR3 consists of 13 residues. V gave up 3 bases and J gave up 3 bases, with 8 bases separating them. CDR1 and CDR2 from the germline V gene are MNHEY and SVGAGI.

J is TRBJ2-1 and V is TRBV5-1, with 8 bases identical to TRBD1. The CDR3 has 13 amino acids. Per the germline V gene, CDR1 is SGHRS and CDR2 is YFSETQ. Trimming at V came to 2 bases and at J to 9 bases, leaving 4 bases not matched to a gene. This CDR3 is CASSLQGESEQFF. CDR3 sequence (DNA): TGCGCCAGCAGCTTACAGGGGGAGAGTGAGCAGTTCTTC.

This chain uses TRBV6-5 with TRBJ2-1; 7 bases match TRBD2. V was clipped by 5 bases and J by 3 bases; unmatched bases: 4. The CDR3 loop spans 14 amino acids. Looked up from germline, CDR1 is MNHEY and CDR2 is SVGAGI. The CDR3 DNA reads TGTGCCAGCAGTCGACTAGCCTTCTACAATGAGCAGTTCTTC. As protein: CASSRLAFYNEQFF.

V and J are TRBV7-2 and TRBJ2-7; D is ambiguous. V was shortened by 2 bases and J by 0 bases, with 11 bases between the two germline ends. This CDR3 is built from 15 residues. Germline values: CDR1 SGHTA, CDR2 FQGNSA. CDR3 sequence (DNA): TGTGCCAGCAGCTTATTGGGGTTATCCTCCTACGAGCAGTACTTC. Protein: CASSLLGLSSYEQYF.

The chain joins TRBV30 to TRBJ2-3; D gene uncertain. The germline gives CDR1 GTSNPN, CDR2 SVGIG (reference sequence). Trimming cost V 2 bases and J 3 bases, with 6 bases left between them. The CDR3 covers 12 residues. The CDR3 coding sequence is TGTGCCTGGAGTAAAACTACAGATACGCAGTATTTT. It is translated as CAWSKTTDTQYF. The whole variable domain, filled in from reference TRBV30 and TRBJ2-3, reads SQTIHQWPATLVQPVGSPLSLECTVEGTSNPNLYWYRQAAGRGLQLLFYSVGIGQISSEVPQNLSASRPQDRQFILSSKKLLLSDSGFYLCAWSKTTDTQYFGPGTRLTVL.

The chain uses TRBV4-3 and TRBJ2-6; possible D gene TRBD2, 6 bases. Germline CDR1 reads LGHNA; CDR2 reads YSLEER. The length of the CDR3 is 15 residues. With 0 bases removed from V and 5 bases from J, the gap between germline ends came to 8 bases. The CDR3: CASSQEGTWANVLTF. CDR3 bases: TGCGCCAGCAGCCAAGAGGGGACTTGGGCCAACGTCCTGACTTTC.

This sequence joins TRBV19 and TRBJ2-3; 10 bases agree with TRBD2. The J segment lost 2 bases and the V segment lost 4 bases, leaving 9 bases of the junction unmatched. From germline, CDR1 is LNHDA and CDR2 SQIVND (reference sequence). This CDR3 has 17 residues. The CDR3 DNA follows: TGTGCCAGTAGTAAGACTCGAGCGGGGGGGATCACAGATACGCAGTATTTT. This sequence encodes CASSKTRAGGITDTQYF. Full variable domain (outside the CDR3, taken from reference TRBV19 and TRBJ2-3): DGGITQSPKYLFRKEGQNVTLSCEQNLNHDAMYWYRQDPGQGLRLIYYSQIVNDFQKGDIAEGYSVSREKKESFPLTVTSAQKNPTAFYLCASSKTRAGGITDTQYFGPGTRLTVL.

This rearrangement joins TRBV7-2 to TRBJ1-1; 7 positions match TRBD1. V lost 2 bases, J lost 0 bases, and 9 bases stayed unmatched. CDR1 is SGHTA, CDR2 FQGNSA, per germline. CDR3 length: 17 residues. Here the CDR3 reads CASSLSPGQLLNTEAFF. The DNA for the CDR3 is TGTGCCAGCAGCTTAAGCCCGGGACAGCTATTGAACACTGAAGCTTTCTTT.

This clone appeared a single time. Other nucleotide sequences from this sample produce the same CDR3. V is TRBV7-9 and J is TRBJ2-1, with 8 nucleotides matching TRBD2. Germline V gene data show CDR1 as SEHNR and CDR2 as FQNEAQ (reference sequence). This CDR3 comprises 14 residues. Losses at the gene ends were 3 bases for V and 5 bases for J; bases not matched to a gene: 3. CDR3 amino acids: CASSLAGGHNEQFF. The CDR3 DNA reads TGTGCCAGCAGCTTGGCGGGAGGCCACAATGAGCAGTTCTTC.

This clone was detected only once. The CDR3 sequence: CASSLSPSYEQYF. The CDR3 coding sequence is TGTGCCAGCAGCTTATCCCCCTCCTACGAGCAGTACTTC. The chain couples TRBV7-3 to TRBJ2-7; D is unresolved. V lost 2 bases and J 0 bases, leaving 5 bases between the germline ends. Germline CDR1 reads SGHTA; CDR2 reads FQGTGA. This CDR3 has 13 amino acids.

The V call is TRBV19, the J call TRBJ2-5, with 7 bases matching TRBD2. Germline V gene lookup returns CDR1 LNHDA and CDR2 SQIVND (reference sequence). J lost 5 bases, V lost 5 bases, and 5 bases had no gene match. The CDR3 sequence is 13 residues long. The CDR3 DNA follows: TGTGCCAGTAGTCTCGCGGGGGTCGAGACCCAGTACTTC. This sequence encodes CASSLAGVETQYF.

The genes are TRBV25-1 and TRBJ2-3, with TRBD1 matching over 7 bases. Germline V lookup: CDR1 MGHDK, CDR2 SYGVNS. After removal of 3 bases from V and 0 bases from J, the junction contained 6 bases not matched to a gene. CDR3 size: 16 residues. CDR3 sequence reads: CASSEWETGSTDTQYF. In DNA form, the CDR3 reads TGTGCCAGCAGTGAGTGGGAGACAGGGAGCACAGATACGCAGTATTTT.

The chain employs TRBV19 and TRBJ1-4; perhaps TRBD1 as D (6 bases). CDR1 and CDR2 from the germline V gene are LNHDA and SQIVND (reference sequence). CDR3 size: 16 residues. V was cut by 3 bases and J by 3 bases, with 14 bases left in between. Written as DNA, the CDR3 is TGTGCCAGTAGTATTCCTAGGGGGGCGTCTAATGAAAAACTGTTTTTT. This translates into CASSIPRGASNEKLFF.

This clone was found a few times. The rearrangement uses TRBV2 and TRBJ2-1; D ambiguous. Germline CDR1 and CDR2: SNHLY and FYNNEI. The CDR3 is 15 amino acids. Trimming took 4 bases from V and 0 from J, leaving 10 bases between them. The CDR3, as DNA: TGTGCCAGCAGTGCTGAGAAACACTCCTACAATGAGCAGTTCTTC. This sequence encodes CASSAEKHSYNEQFF.

This chain links TRBV5-4 with TRBJ1-1, with TRBD1 matching 7 bases. The trim removed 3 bases at V and 1 base at J, leaving 6 bases unmatched. Germline CDR1 is SGHNT and CDR2 is YYREEE (reference sequence). This CDR3 has 15 residues. The CDR3, as DNA: TGTGCCAGCAGCTCTTGGGACAGAGCGAACACTGAAGCTTTCTTT. It codes for CASSSWDRANTEAFF.

The CDR3 region has the DNA TGTGCCATCAGTGATATGGGAGATACGCAGTATTTT. Translated: CAISDMGDTQYF. The chain carries TRBV10-3 and TRBJ2-3; D is ambiguous. Germline V lookup: CDR1 ENHRY, CDR2 SYGVKD. V dropped 3 bases and J dropped 5 bases, with 6 bases sitting between them. The CDR3 covers 12 residues.

V and J are TRBV6-5 and TRBJ1-2; the match to TRBD1 covers 8 bases. With V trimmed by 5 bases and J by 3 bases, 5 bases remained unmatched. This CDR3 has 14 amino acids. Germline CDR1 and CDR2: MNHEY and SVGAGI. CDR3 bases: TGTGCCAGCAGTAATACAGGGGGGGACTATGGCTACACCTTC. Its translation: CASSNTGGDYGYTF.

The CDR3 loop is CASSSGAGTQYF. CDR3 sequence (DNA): TGTGCCAGCTCATCAGGAGCTGGTACGCAGTATTTT. This sequence joins TRBV18 and TRBJ2-3; D uncertain. From germline, CDR1 is KGHSH and CDR2 LQKENI. CDR3 length equals 12 residues. V was cut by 5 bases and J by 8 bases, with 11 bases left in between.

The chain links TRBV11-2 to TRBJ2-3; D not resolved. V was trimmed by 1 base and J by 5 bases, leaving 4 bases between them. CDR3 length: 12 residues. From germline, CDR1 is SGHAT and CDR2 FQNNGV. The CDR3 coding sequence is TGTGCCAGCAGCTTAGGCGTAGATACGCAGTATTTT. It encodes CASSLGVDTQYF.